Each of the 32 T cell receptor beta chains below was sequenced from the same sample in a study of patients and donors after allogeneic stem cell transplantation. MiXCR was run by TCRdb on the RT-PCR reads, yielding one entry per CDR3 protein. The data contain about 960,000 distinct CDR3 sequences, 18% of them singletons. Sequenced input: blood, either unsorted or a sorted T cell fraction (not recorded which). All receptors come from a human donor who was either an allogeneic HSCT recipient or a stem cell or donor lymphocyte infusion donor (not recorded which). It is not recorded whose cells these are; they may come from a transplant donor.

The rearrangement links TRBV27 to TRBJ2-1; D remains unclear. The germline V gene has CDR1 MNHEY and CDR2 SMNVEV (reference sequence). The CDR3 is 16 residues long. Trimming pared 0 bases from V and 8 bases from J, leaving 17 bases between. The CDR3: CASSLSGPSAHHEQFF. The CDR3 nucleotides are TGTGCCAGCAGTTTATCCGGACCTTCCGCCCATCATGAGCAGTTCTTC.

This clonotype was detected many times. CDR3 amino acids: CASSGDSHAYNEQFF. The CDR3 bases are TGTGCCAGCAGCGGGGATAGTCACGCTTACAATGAGCAGTTCTTC. The genes are TRBV9 and TRBJ2-1, with no clear D. Germline loops: CDR1 SGDLS, CDR2 YYNGEE. The CDR3 is made up of 15 amino acids. V lost 3 bases, J lost 4 bases, and 14 bases lay in between.

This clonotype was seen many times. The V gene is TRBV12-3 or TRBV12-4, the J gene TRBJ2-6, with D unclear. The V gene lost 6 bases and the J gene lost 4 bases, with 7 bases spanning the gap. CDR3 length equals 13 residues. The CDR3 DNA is TGTGCCAGCAGGTTGGGAGGGGCCAACGTCCTGACTTTC. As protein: CASRLGGANVLTF.

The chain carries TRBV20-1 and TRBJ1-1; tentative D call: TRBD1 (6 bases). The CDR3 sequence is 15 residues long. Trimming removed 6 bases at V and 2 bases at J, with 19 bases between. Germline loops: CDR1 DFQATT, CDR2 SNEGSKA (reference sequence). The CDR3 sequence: CSAPNVQGSNTEAFF. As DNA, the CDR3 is TGCAGTGCCCCGAATGTTCAGGGGTCAAACACTGAAGCTTTCTTT.

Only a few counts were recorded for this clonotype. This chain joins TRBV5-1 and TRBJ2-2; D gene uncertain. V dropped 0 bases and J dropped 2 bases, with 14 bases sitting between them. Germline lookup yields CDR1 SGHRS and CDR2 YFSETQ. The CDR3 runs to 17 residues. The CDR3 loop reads CASSLAGGTANTGELFF. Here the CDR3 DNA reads TGCGCCAGCAGCTTGGCCGGTGGAACAGCAAACACCGGGGAGCTGTTTTTT.

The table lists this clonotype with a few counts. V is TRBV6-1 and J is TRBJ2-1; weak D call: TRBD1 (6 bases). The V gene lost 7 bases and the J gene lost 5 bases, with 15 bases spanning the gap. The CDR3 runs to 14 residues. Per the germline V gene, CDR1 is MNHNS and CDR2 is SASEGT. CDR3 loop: CASTQDRTDNEQFF. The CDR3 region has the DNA TGTGCCAGCACCCAAGACAGGACGGACAATGAGCAGTTCTTC.

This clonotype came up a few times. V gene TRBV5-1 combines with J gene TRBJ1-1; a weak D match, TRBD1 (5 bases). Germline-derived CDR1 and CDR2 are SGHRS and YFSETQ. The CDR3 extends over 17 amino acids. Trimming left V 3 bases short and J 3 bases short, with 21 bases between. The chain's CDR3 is CASSSGGFGHPDTEAFF. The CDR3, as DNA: TGCGCCAGCAGCTCGGGGGGGTTTGGCCACCCCGACACTGAAGCTTTCTTT.

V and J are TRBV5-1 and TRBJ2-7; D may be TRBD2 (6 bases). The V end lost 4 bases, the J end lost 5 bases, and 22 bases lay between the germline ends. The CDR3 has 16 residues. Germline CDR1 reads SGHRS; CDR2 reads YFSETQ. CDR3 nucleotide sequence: TGCGCCAGCAGCCTTACCCCGGGGGTGATCGGGAACGAGCAGTACTTC. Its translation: CASSLTPGVIGNEQYF.

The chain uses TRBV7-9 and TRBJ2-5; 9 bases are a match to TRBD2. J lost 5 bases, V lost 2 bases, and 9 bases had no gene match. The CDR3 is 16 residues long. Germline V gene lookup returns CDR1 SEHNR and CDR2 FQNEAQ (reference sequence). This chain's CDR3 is CASSLRASGMMETQYF. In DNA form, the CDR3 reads TGTGCCAGCAGCTTAAGGGCTAGCGGGATGATGGAGACCCAGTACTTC.

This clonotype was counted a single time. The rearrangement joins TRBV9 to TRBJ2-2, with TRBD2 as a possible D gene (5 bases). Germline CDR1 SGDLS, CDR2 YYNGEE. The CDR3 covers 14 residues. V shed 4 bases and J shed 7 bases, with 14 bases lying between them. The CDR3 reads CASSPPIGGGELFF. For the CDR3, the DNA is TGTGCCAGCAGCCCCCCGATCGGAGGCGGGGAGCTGTTTTTT.

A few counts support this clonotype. DNA of the CDR3: TGTGCCAGCAGCCCAACCCAGGGAGGCTATGGCTACACCTTC. Its translation is CASSPTQGGYGYTF. V usage is TRBV4-2 and J usage is TRBJ1-2; maybe TRBD1 (5 bases). CDR3 length: 14 amino acids. CDR1 and CDR2 (germline): LGHNA, YNFKEQ. Trimming took 4 bases from V and 4 from J, leaving 13 bases between them.

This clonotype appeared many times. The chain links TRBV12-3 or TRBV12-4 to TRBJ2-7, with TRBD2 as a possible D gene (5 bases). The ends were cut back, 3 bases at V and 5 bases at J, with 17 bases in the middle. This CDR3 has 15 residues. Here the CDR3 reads CASSFGRGFQDEQYF. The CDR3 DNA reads TGTGCCAGCAGTTTTGGTCGAGGGTTCCAGGACGAGCAGTACTTC.

The CDR3: CASSLASSGYNEQFF. The DNA for the CDR3 is TGTGCCAGCAGCTTGGCGTCTAGCGGGTACAATGAGCAGTTCTTC. J is TRBJ2-1 and V is TRBV5-6; 8 bases agree with TRBD2. The CDR3 runs 15 residues. Germline CDR1 is SGHDT and CDR2 is YYEEEE. The J segment lost 4 bases and the V segment lost 0 bases, leaving 3 bases of the junction unmatched.

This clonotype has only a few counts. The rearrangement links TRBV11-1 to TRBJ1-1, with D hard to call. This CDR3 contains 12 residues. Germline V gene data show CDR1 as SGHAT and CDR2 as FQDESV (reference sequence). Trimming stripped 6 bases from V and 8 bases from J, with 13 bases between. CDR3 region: CASSRTRVEAFF. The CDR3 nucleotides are TGTGCCAGCAGTCGGACTCGGGTCGAAGCTTTCTTT.

CDR3 in DNA: TGCGCCAGCAGCTTGAATAGGGTCCAAGAGACCCAGTACTTC. It encodes CASSLNRVQETQYF. V is TRBV5-1 and J is TRBJ2-5; D not resolved. The CDR3 is made up of 14 amino acids. The germline V gene encodes CDR1 SGHRS and CDR2 YFSETQ. V lost 1 base to trimming and J lost 1 base, with 8 bases between them.

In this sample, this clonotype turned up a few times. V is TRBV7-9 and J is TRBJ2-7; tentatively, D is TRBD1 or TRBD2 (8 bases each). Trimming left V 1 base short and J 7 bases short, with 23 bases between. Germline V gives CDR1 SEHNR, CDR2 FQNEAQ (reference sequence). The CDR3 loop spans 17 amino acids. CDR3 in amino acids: CASSLVLSGGLAGEQYF. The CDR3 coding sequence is TGTGCCAGCAGCTTAGTCTTATCAGGGGGCTTAGCGGGAGAGCAGTACTTC.

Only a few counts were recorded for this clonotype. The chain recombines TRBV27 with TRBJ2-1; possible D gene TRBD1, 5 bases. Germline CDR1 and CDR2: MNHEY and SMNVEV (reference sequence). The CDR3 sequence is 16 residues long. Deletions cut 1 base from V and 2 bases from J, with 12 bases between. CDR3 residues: CASSLYPRVPYNEQFF. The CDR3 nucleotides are TGTGCCAGCAGTTTATATCCCAGGGTGCCCTACAATGAGCAGTTCTTC.

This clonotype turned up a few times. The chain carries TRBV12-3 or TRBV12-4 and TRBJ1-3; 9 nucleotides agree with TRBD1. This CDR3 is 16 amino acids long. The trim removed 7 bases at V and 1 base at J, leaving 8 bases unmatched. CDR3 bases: TGTGCCAGCAACCTCGGGACAGGGTCTTCTGGAAACACCATATATTTT. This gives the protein CASNLGTGSSGNTIYF.

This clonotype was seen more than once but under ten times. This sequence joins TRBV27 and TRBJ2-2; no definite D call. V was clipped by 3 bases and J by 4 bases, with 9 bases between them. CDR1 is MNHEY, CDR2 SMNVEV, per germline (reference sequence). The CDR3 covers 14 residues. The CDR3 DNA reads TGTGCCAGCAGTTTCGAACCCATCACCGGGGAGCTGTTTTTT. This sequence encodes CASSFEPITGELFF.

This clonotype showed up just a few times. CDR3 DNA sequence: TGTGCCAGCACCCAAGGGACAGGGAATGCAGCTTTCTTT. This translates into CASTQGTGNAAFF. The chain combines TRBV2 with TRBJ1-1; 9 nucleotides align to TRBD1. The V segment lost 7 bases and the J segment 10 bases; nucleotides outside the gene matches: 10. The CDR3 has 13 amino acids. The germline V gene has CDR1 SNHLY and CDR2 FYNNEI.

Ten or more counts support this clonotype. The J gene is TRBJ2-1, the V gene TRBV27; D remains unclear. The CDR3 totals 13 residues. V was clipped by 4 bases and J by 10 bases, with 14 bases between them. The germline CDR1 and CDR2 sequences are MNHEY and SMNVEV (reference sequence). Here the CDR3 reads CASSSGLGLEQFF. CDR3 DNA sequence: TGTGCCAGCAGTTCAGGTCTCGGTTTGGAGCAGTTCTTC.

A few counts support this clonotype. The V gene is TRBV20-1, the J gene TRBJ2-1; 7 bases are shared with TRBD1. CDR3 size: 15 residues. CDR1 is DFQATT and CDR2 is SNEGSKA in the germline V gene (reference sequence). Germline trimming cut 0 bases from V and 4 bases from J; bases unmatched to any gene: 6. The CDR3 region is CSARDRTRGYNEQFF. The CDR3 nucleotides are TGCAGTGCTAGAGATAGAACCAGGGGGTACAATGAGCAGTTCTTC.

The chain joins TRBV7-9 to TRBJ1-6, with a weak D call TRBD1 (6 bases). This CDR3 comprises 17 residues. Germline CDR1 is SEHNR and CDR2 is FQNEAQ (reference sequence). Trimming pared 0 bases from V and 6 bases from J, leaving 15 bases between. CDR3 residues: CASSLAVEQGGNSPLHF. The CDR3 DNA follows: TGTGCCAGCAGCTTAGCGGTAGAACAGGGTGGTAATTCACCCCTCCACTTT.

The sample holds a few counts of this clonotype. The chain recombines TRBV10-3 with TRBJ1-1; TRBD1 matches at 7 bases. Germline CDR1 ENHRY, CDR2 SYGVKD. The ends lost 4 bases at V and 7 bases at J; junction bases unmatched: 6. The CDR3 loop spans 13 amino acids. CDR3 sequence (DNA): TGTGCCATCAGTGCAGGGGGGGCGGGTGAAGCTTTCTTT. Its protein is CAISAGGAGEAFF.

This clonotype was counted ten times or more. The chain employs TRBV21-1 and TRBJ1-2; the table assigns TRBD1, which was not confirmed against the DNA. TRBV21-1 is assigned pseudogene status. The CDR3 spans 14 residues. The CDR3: CASSKWSNRGGYTF. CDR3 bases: TGTGCCAGCAGCAAATGGTCCAACCGGGGTGGCTACACCTTC.

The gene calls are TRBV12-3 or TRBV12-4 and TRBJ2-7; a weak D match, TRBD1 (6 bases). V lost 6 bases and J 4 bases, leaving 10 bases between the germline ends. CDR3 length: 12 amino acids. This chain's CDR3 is CASRITGYEQYF. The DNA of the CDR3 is TGTGCCAGCAGAATTACAGGGTACGAGCAGTACTTC.

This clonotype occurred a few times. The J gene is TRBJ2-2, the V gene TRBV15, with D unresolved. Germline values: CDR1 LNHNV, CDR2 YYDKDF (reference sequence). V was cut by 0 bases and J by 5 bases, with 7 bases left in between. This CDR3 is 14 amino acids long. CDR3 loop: CATSRESRTGELFF. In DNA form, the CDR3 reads TGTGCCACCAGCAGAGAGTCGAGGACCGGGGAGCTGTTTTTT.

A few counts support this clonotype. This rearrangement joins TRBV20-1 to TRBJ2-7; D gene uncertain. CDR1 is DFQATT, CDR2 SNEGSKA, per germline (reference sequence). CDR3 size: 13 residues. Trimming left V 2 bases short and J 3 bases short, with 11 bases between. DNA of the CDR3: TGCAGTGCTAGATCAAGAATCCTCTACGAGCAGTACTTC. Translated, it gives CSARSRILYEQYF.

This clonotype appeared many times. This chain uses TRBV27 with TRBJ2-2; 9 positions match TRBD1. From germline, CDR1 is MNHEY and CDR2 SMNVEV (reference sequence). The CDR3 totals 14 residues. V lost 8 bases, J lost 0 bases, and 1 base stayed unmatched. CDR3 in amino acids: CASRDRANTGELFF. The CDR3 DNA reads TGTGCCAGCCGGGACAGGGCGAACACCGGGGAGCTGTTTTTT.

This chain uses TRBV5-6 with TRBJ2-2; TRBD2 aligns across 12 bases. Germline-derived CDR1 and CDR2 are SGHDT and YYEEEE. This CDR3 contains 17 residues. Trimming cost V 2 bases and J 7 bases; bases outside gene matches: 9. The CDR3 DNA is TGTGCCAGCAGCTTATCGACTAGCGGGAGAAGGGACGGGGAGCTGTTTTTT. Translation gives CASSLSTSGRRDGELFF.

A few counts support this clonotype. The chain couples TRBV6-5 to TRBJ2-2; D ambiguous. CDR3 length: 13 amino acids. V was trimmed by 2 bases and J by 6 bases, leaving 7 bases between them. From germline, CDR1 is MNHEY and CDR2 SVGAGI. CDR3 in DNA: TGTGCCAGCAGTTACCCGTCCGCCGGGGAGCTGTTTTTT. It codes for CASSYPSAGELFF.

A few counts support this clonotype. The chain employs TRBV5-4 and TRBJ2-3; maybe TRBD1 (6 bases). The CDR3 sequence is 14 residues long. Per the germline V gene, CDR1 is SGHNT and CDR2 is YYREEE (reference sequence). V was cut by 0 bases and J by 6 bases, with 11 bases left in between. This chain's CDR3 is CASSLVGQGDTQYF. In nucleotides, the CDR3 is TGTGCCAGCAGCTTGGTAGGGCAGGGGGATACGCAGTATTTT.